Each of the 16 T cell receptor beta chains below was sequenced from the same sample in a study of T cell repertoires in cytomegalovirus infection. MiXCR, applied by TCRdb to the reads, yields one record per CDR3 protein. The sample shows under 130,000 distinct CDR3 sequences, around 40% of them seen only once. These receptors lack a known antigen. Material: CD8+ T cells from cultured PBMCs, obtained from culture after CMV antigen stimulation. The receptor set was obtained from a human donor in good health (CMV status not recorded). Some clones in this sample may be carry-over from other donors' samples.

This clonotype was picked up many times. J is TRBJ1-3 and V is TRBV27; D possibly corresponds to TRBD1 (6 bases). V lost 6 bases and J 0 bases, leaving 12 bases between the germline ends. Germline values: CDR1 MNHEY, CDR2 SMNVEV (reference sequence). The CDR3 runs to 15 residues. CDR3 sequence: CASSEGGISGNTIYF. The CDR3, as DNA: TGTGCCAGCAGCGAGGGGGGGATCTCTGGAAACACCATATATTTT.

The rearrangement joins TRBV4-1 to TRBJ1-2; D gene unclear. V was cut by 0 bases and J by 0 bases, with 5 bases left in between. The CDR3 length is 14 residues. Germline lookup yields CDR1 MGHRA and CDR2 YSYEKL. The CDR3 here is CASSQEGTNYGYTF. For the CDR3, the DNA is TGCGCCAGCAGCCAAGAAGGCACTAACTATGGCTACACCTTC.

A few counts support this clonotype. V usage is TRBV7-2 and J usage is TRBJ1-6, with D unclear. Trimming stripped 5 bases from V and 9 bases from J, with 17 bases between. Looked up from germline, CDR1 is SGHTA and CDR2 is FQGNSA. The CDR3 sequence is 15 residues long. CDR3 amino acids: CASSLSWAASSPLHF. CDR3 coding DNA: TGTGCCAGCAGCCTAAGTTGGGCAGCGTCTTCACCCCTCCACTTT. Supplemented by reference TRBV7-2 and TRBJ1-6, the full variable domain reads GAGVSQSPSNKVTEKGKDVELRCDPISGHTALYWYRQSLGQGLEFLIYFQGNSAPDKSGLPSDRFSAERTGGSVSTLTIQRTQQEDSAVYLCASSLSWAASSPLHFGNGTRLTVT.

This clonotype was seen a single time. The chain has TRBV28 and TRBJ1-4; D is unclear. The germline V gene has CDR1 MDHEN and CDR2 SYDVKM. With 10 bases removed from V and 0 bases from J, the gap between germline ends came to 18 bases. The CDR3 sequence is 16 residues long. CDR3: CATNLRGAATNEKLFF. The CDR3 DNA reads TGTGCCACCAACCTAAGAGGAGCTGCAACTAATGAAAAACTGTTTTTT.

The chain recombines TRBV28 with TRBJ2-4; the D is unclear. The CDR3 covers 14 residues. Germline loops: CDR1 MDHEN, CDR2 SYDVKM. Trimming shortened V by 5 bases and J by 8 bases, and 16 bases separated the two germline ends. This CDR3 is CASSPTTKYDIQYF. DNA of the CDR3: TGTGCCAGCAGTCCGACCACAAAGTACGACATTCAGTACTTC.

The chain combines TRBV13 with TRBJ1-2, with 10 bases matching TRBD1. Germline V CDR1 and CDR2: PRHDT, FYEKMQ (reference sequence). After removal of 5 bases from V and 7 bases from J, the junction contained 10 bases not matched to a gene. This CDR3 contains 15 residues. CDR3 region: CASSRGTGEVSGYTF. As DNA, the CDR3 is TGTGCCAGCAGCAGGGGGACAGGGGAGGTTTCTGGCTACACCTTC.

This clonotype was observed at least ten times. J is TRBJ1-1 and V is TRBV6-6, with D tentatively TRBD1 (6 bases). V was trimmed by 6 bases and J by 4 bases, leaving 21 bases between them. CDR1 and CDR2 (germline): MNHNY, SVGAGI (reference sequence). The CDR3 has 16 amino acids. CDR3 sequence (DNA): TGTGCCAGCAGCCTCTCGGACAGCCAACTGGGCACTGAAGCTTTCTTT. Its protein is CASSLSDSQLGTEAFF.

The J gene is TRBJ2-7, the V gene TRBV2; 9 bases fit TRBD1. Germline CDR1 is SNHLY and CDR2 is FYNNEI. This CDR3 is 15 amino acids long. Trimming cost V 7 bases and J 4 bases; bases outside gene matches: 11. The CDR3 reads CASNPTGGAWYEQYF. CDR3 sequence (DNA): TGTGCCAGCAACCCGACAGGGGGGGCCTGGTACGAGCAGTACTTC. The full variable domain, in which reference TRBV2 and TRBJ2-7 provide the parts outside the CDR3, is EPEVTQTPSHQVTQMGQEVILRCVPISNHLYFYWYRQILGQKVEFLVSFYNNEISEKSEIFDDQFSVERPDGSNFTLKIRSTKLEDSAMYFCASNPTGGAWYEQYFGPGTRLTVT.

The genes are TRBV5-6 and TRBJ2-1; D is uncertain. This CDR3 contains 13 residues. Trimming took off 5 bases at V and 0 bases at J, with 6 bases between the two ends. Germline V gives CDR1 SGHDT, CDR2 YYEEEE. In DNA, the CDR3 is TGTGCCAGCAGTATCCTCTCCTACAATGAGCAGTTCTTC. Its protein product is CASSILSYNEQFF.

This clonotype has more than one count but fewer than ten. J is TRBJ2-7 and V is TRBV20-1, with D perhaps assigned TRBD1 or TRBD2 (5 bases each). The length of the CDR3 is 15 residues. Trimming pared 3 bases from V and 3 bases from J, leaving 18 bases between. Germline V gives CDR1 DFQATT, CDR2 SNEGSKA (reference sequence). For the CDR3, the DNA is TGCAGTGCTAGGGGACGGGACCTAGTCAACTACGAGCAGTACTTC. Translated: CSARGRDLVNYEQYF.

The chain carries TRBV4-1 and TRBJ2-1; 12 nucleotides agree with TRBD2. CDR1 MGHRA and CDR2 YSYEKL come from the germline V gene. V trimming: 5 bases; J trimming: 4 bases; junction bases outside the gene matches: 6. This CDR3 comprises 16 residues. The CDR3 DNA is TGCGCCAGCAGCGTCGGGACTAGCGGGCCTTACAATGAGCAGTTCTTC. Protein: CASSVGTSGPYNEQFF.

This chain uses TRBV5-4 with TRBJ2-7, with 11 bases identical to TRBD2. CDR1 and CDR2 (germline): SGHNT, YYREEE (reference sequence). With V trimmed by 0 bases and J by 8 bases, 1 base remained unmatched. The CDR3 length is 13 residues. CDR3 coding DNA: TGTGCCAGCAGCTTGGGACTAGCGGGGCAGCAGTACTTC. The encoded protein is CASSLGLAGQQYF. The full variable domain, completed using reference TRBV5-4 and TRBJ2-7, is ETGVTQSPTHLIKTRGQQVTLRCSSQSGHNTVSWYQQALGQGPQFIFQYYREEENGRGNFPPRFSGLQFPNYSSELNVNALELDDSALYLCASSLGLAGQQYFGPGTRLTVT.

V and J are TRBV7-2 and TRBJ2-2; D gene ambiguous. Germline values: CDR1 SGHTA, CDR2 FQGNSA. There are 13 residues in the CDR3. V was trimmed by 8 bases and J by 3 bases, leaving 10 bases between them. The CDR3 DNA follows: TGTGCCAGCCTTATGGGTGACACCGGGGAGCTGTTTTTT. This gives the protein CASLMGDTGELFF.

The chain carries TRBV14 and TRBJ2-2; D not certain. Trimming removed 3 bases at V and 4 bases at J, with 9 bases between. CDR3 length: 14 amino acids. Germline assignment: CDR1 SGHDN and CDR2 FVKESK. The CDR3 loop is CASSHESLTGELFF. The CDR3 DNA sequence: TGTGCCAGCAGCCACGAGTCACTCACCGGGGAGCTGTTTTTT.

The table lists this clonotype with a few counts. V gene TRBV7-8 combines with J gene TRBJ2-1; 8 nucleotides line up with TRBD2. In germline, CDR1 is SGHVS, CDR2 FQNEAQ. This CDR3 has 16 amino acids. Trimming removed 0 bases from V and 3 bases from J; junction bases left unmatched: 4. The CDR3 nucleotides read TGTGCCAGCAGCTTAGCGCTAGCGGGTTACTACAATGAGCAGTTCTTC. It yields the protein CASSLALAGYYNEQFF.

The chain couples TRBV7-2 to TRBJ2-2; possibly TRBD2 for D (6 bases). V was trimmed by 5 bases and J by 0 bases, leaving 10 bases between them. Per germline, CDR1 SGHTA and CDR2 FQGNSA. The CDR3 totals 15 residues. The chain's CDR3 is CASSRGTTNTGELFF. CDR3 sequence (DNA): TGTGCCAGCAGCCGCGGGACGACGAACACCGGGGAGCTGTTTTTT.